Each of the 30 T cell receptor beta chains below was sequenced from the same sample in a study of regulatory T cells in long-lasting Graves disease. The sample's time point: newly diagnosed GD, antithyroid drugs for less than 3 months. The TCR library was made from RNA extracted from PBMCs. Investigators prepared the TCR beta libraries by applying iRepertoire HTBI primers and Arm-PCR of CDR3 regions. TCRdb re-called the multiplex PCR reads through MiXCR, storing one row per CDR3 protein. The sample has roughly 500,000 distinct CDR3 sequences; about 13% are singletons. Separately, the same data were catalogued under a study of T cells in Graves' hyperthyroidism and ophthalmopathy.

Material: peripheral blood mononuclear cells (PBMCs), obtained at new diagnosis, from a patient treated with antithyroid drugs. These TCRs come from a man in his thirties or forties with Graves disease.

This clonotype was recorded many times. The chain carries TRBV7-9 and TRBJ1-1, with D hard to call. Germline-derived CDR1 and CDR2 are SEHNR and FQNEAQ (reference sequence). The CDR3 runs to 12 residues. Trimming cost V 11 bases and J 1 base, with 11 bases left between them. DNA of the CDR3: TGTGCCGTTGGACGGTGGAACACTGAAGCTTTCTTT. This gives the protein CAVGRWNTEAFF.

This clonotype has a count of ten or more. The V and J genes are TRBV20-1 and TRBJ1-1; 9 nucleotides align to TRBD1. Germline V gene sequence: CDR1 DFQATT, CDR2 SNEGSKA (reference sequence). The CDR3 extends over 13 amino acids. Trimming took 4 bases from V and 3 from J; bases not matched to a gene: 3. The CDR3 sequence: CSANRQGDTEAFF. CDR3 nucleotides: TGCAGTGCTAACCGACAGGGGGACACTGAAGCTTTCTTT.

There are a few counts of this clonotype. An end of the junction does not agree with germline; a read error may underlie this. The chain employs TRBV2 and TRBJ2-1, with a weak D call TRBD2 (5 bases). This CDR3 comprises 14 residues. CDR1 is SNHLY, CDR2 FYNNEI, per germline. The CDR3 region has the DNA TGCGCCAGCAGTGAAACCAGATCGGGAAATGAGCAGTTCTTC. Its protein product is CASSETRSGNEQFF.

This clonotype was seen ten or more times. The chain uses TRBV7-9 and TRBJ1-1, with 8 positions matching TRBD1. CDR3 length equals 11 residues. Germline CDR1 SEHNR, CDR2 FQNEAQ (reference sequence). V lost 8 bases and J lost 10; bases outside the gene matches: 6. CDR3 in amino acids: CASQSTGGAFF. The CDR3 bases are TGTGCCAGCCAAAGTACAGGGGGAGCTTTCTTT.

This clonotype was recorded at least ten times. The rearrangement uses TRBV7-2 and TRBJ2-7; 9 bases agree with TRBD2. The CDR3 has 21 amino acids. The germline V gene has CDR1 SGHTA and CDR2 FQGNSA. V was pared by 3 bases and J by 3 bases, with 24 bases of the junction left unmatched. Here the CDR3 DNA reads TGTGCCAGCAGCTTTTTGTGGAGCGGGAGGCCTAACGCCCGACTCTACTACGAGCAGTACTTC. This encodes CASSFLWSGRPNARLYYEQYF.

This clonotype was recorded at least ten times. This chain connects TRBV3-1 to TRBJ2-1; 9 bases are shared with TRBD2. This CDR3 region has 15 residues. Germline CDR1 is LGHDT and CDR2 is YNNKEL (reference sequence). V dropped 0 bases and J dropped 10; count of bases not matched to a gene: 7. In nucleotides, the CDR3 is TGTGCCAGCAGCCAAGATATGCTAGCGGGAAACGAGCAGTTCTTC. It yields the protein CASSQDMLAGNEQFF.

This clonotype was counted ten times or more. This rearrangement joins TRBV7-3 to TRBJ2-2, with TRBD2 identical over 7 bases. CDR3 length: 17 amino acids. CDR1 is SGHTA and CDR2 is FQGTGA in the germline V gene. V was pared by 5 bases and J by 0 bases, with 9 bases of the junction left unmatched. Written as DNA, the CDR3 is TGTGCCAGCAGCCACAATCTAGCGGAGACGAACACCGGGGAGCTGTTTTTT. Amino acid sequence: CASSHNLAETNTGELFF.

This clonotype came up many times. The rearrangement links TRBV29-1 to TRBJ2-1; 11 bases are shared with TRBD1. The CDR3 has 19 amino acids. J was trimmed by 4 bases and V by 2 bases; bases with no gene match: 16. CDR1 SQVTM and CDR2 ANQGSEA come from the germline V gene. This CDR3 is CSVESLEGTGGAVYNEQFF. CDR3 DNA: TGCAGCGTTGAAAGTCTAGAAGGGACAGGGGGAGCGGTTTACAATGAGCAGTTCTTC.

The count of this clonotype is one. The chain carries TRBV7-9 and TRBJ2-2; 8 bases map to TRBD2. Per the germline V gene, CDR1 is SEHNR and CDR2 is FQNEAQ (reference sequence). V gave up 4 bases and J gave up 3 bases; unmatched junction bases: 10. CDR3 size: 17 residues. CDR3 bases: TGTGCCAGCAGCTACCCCATACGTAGCGGGGACACCGGGGAGCTGTTTTTT. Translating gives CASSYPIRSGDTGELFF.

This clonotype was found many times. The chain links TRBV29-1 to TRBJ2-7; TRBD2 matches 9 bases. After removal of 5 bases from V and 5 bases from J, the junction contained 22 bases not matched to a gene. CDR3 size: 18 residues. Germline CDR1 and CDR2: SQVTM and ANQGSEA. This CDR3 reads CSVSRRDTGTSWSNEQYF. The DNA of the CDR3 is TGCAGCGTTTCACGAAGGGACACGGGGACTAGCTGGTCCAACGAGCAGTACTTC.

This clonotype was counted ten times or more. This chain joins TRBV7-9 and TRBJ2-1; a possible D gene is TRBD2 (6 bases). Germline V lookup: CDR1 SEHNR, CDR2 FQNEAQ (reference sequence). The CDR3 extends over 18 amino acids. Trimming left V 0 bases short and J 2 bases short, with 17 bases between. CDR3 sequence: CASSLATERLEAYNEQFF. DNA of the CDR3: TGTGCCAGCAGCTTAGCGACGGAGCGACTAGAGGCCTACAATGAGCAGTTCTTC. The full variable domain, rest sourced from reference TRBV7-9 and TRBJ2-1, is DTGVSQNPRHKITKRGQNVTFRCDPISEHNRLYWYRQTLGQGPEFLTYFQNEAQLEKSRLLSDRFSAERPKGSFSTLEIQRTEQGDSAMYLCASSLATERLEAYNEQFFGPGTRLTVL.

The sample holds many counts of this clonotype. The CDR3 DNA follows: TGTGCCAGCAGTGAGGGGACAGAAGACGGCTACACCTTC. Its translation is CASSEGTEDGYTF. The chain uses TRBV6-1 and TRBJ1-2, with TRBD1 identical over 7 bases. With 3 bases clipped from V and 8 bases from J, the junction kept 6 bases outside the gene matches. Germline loops: CDR1 MNHNS, CDR2 SASEGT. The CDR3 spans 13 residues.

This clonotype was counted many times. For the CDR3, the DNA is TGCAGTGCCCCGGGACTAGCGGGAACAGGCTACGAGCAGTACTTC. Translated, it gives CSAPGLAGTGYEQYF. This chain joins TRBV20-1 and TRBJ2-7; 13 bases are a match to TRBD2. This CDR3 spans 15 amino acids. Germline CDR1 DFQATT, CDR2 SNEGSKA (reference sequence). Trimming cost V 6 bases and J 3 bases; bases outside gene matches: 8.

This clonotype was seen ten or more times. CDR3 DNA: TGTGCCAGCAGCCCTCGGCCCATCGGATCCTATAATTCACCCCTCCACTTT. This encodes CASSPRPIGSYNSPLHF. V gene TRBV11-2 combines with J gene TRBJ1-6; no clear D gene. The CDR3 contains 17 residues. In germline, CDR1 is SGHAT, CDR2 FQNNGV. Between the trimmed V and J ends, which lost 5 bases and 1 base, there was a span of 15 bases.

This clonotype appeared many times. CDR3 sequence (DNA): TGTGCCTGGGCCTCCCCGTCCAGGGACGCCGGTGAGCAGTTCTTC. This sequence encodes CAWASPSRDAGEQFF. The chain recombines TRBV30 with TRBJ2-1, with D tentatively TRBD1 or TRBD2 (5 bases each). Trimming removed 5 bases at V and 9 bases at J, with 23 bases between. The CDR3 is made up of 15 amino acids. From germline, CDR1 is GTSNPN and CDR2 SVGIG (reference sequence).

This clonotype has more than one count but fewer than ten. The V and J genes are TRBV20-1 and TRBJ2-1; no clear D gene. V gave up 3 bases and J gave up 4 bases, with 10 bases separating them. This CDR3 has 13 amino acids. The germline CDR1 and CDR2 sequences are DFQATT and SNEGSKA (reference sequence). CDR3 coding DNA: TGCAGTGCTAGTTCCCCTACATACAATGAGCAGTTCTTC. It encodes CSASSPTYNEQFF.

Many counts were recorded for this clonotype. The J gene is TRBJ2-7, the V gene TRBV27; 7 bases map to TRBD2. Germline V CDR1 and CDR2: MNHEY, SMNVEV (reference sequence). This CDR3 is built from 18 residues. V lost 1 base, J lost 5 bases, and 17 bases stayed unmatched. DNA of the CDR3: TGTGCCAGCAGTTTATTCGCCCCTGTGCGGGGGAGCACGAACGAGCAGTACTTC. This gives the protein CASSLFAPVRGSTNEQYF.

This clonotype showed up just a few times. The rearrangement uses TRBV5-8 and TRBJ2-7; D is unresolved. Germline assignment: CDR1 SGHTS and CDR2 YDEGEE. V was pared by 2 bases and J by 3 bases, with 12 bases between. This CDR3 comprises 14 residues. The CDR3 is CASSFVGRLYEQYF. CDR3 coding DNA: TGTGCCAGCAGCTTCGTGGGAAGACTCTACGAGCAGTACTTC.

This rearrangement joins TRBV5-5 to TRBJ2-1, with D possibly being TRBD1 (6 bases). Germline CDR1 reads SGHKS; CDR2 reads YYEKEE (reference sequence). The CDR3 loop spans 16 amino acids. Trimming removed 2 bases at V and 7 bases at J, with 19 bases between. Written as DNA, the CDR3 is TGTGCCAGCAGCTTAGTACCGGGAACAGGGTTAAATGAGCAGTTCTTC. Its protein product is CASSLVPGTGLNEQFF. The full variable domain, its missing parts supplied by reference TRBV5-5 and TRBJ2-1, is DAGVTQSPTHLIKTRGQQVTLRCSPISGHKSVSWYQQVLGQGPQFIFQYYEKEERGRGNFPDRFSARQFPNYSSELNVNALLLGDSALYLCASSLVPGTGLNEQFFGPGTRLTVL.

CDR3 protein: CASSPRGGTGTEAFF. The CDR3, as DNA: TGTGCCAGCAGCCCCCGGGGGGGCACGGGAACTGAAGCTTTCTTT. The genes are TRBV12-3 or TRBV12-4 and TRBJ1-1, with D possibly being TRBD1 (6 bases). V dropped 6 bases and J dropped 5 bases, with 19 bases sitting between them. The CDR3 is 15 residues long.

The chain combines TRBV11-3 with TRBJ2-1; the D is unclear. With 3 bases removed from V and 5 bases from J, the gap between germline ends came to 5 bases. CDR3 length equals 12 residues. Germline-derived CDR1 and CDR2 are SGHNT and YENEEA. Here the CDR3 reads CASSFENNEQFF. The CDR3 region has the DNA TGTGCCAGCAGCTTCGAAAACAATGAGCAGTTCTTC.

The chain has TRBV7-9 and TRBJ2-7; TRBD2 agrees at 14 bases. The germline V gene has CDR1 SEHNR and CDR2 FQNEAQ (reference sequence). The CDR3 length is 14 residues. Germline trimming cut 6 bases from V and 6 bases from J; bases unmatched to any gene: 4. The CDR3 nucleotides are TGTGCCAGCAGGACTAGCGGGGGGGCTACCGAGCAGTACTTC. Its protein product is CASRTSGGATEQYF.

This clonotype was seen at least ten times. The chain uses TRBV25-1 and TRBJ1-4, with D hard to call. CDR1 is MGHDK and CDR2 is SYGVNS in the germline V gene. Between the trimmed V and J ends, which lost 1 base and 1 base, there was a span of 19 bases. The length of the CDR3 is 19 residues. CDR3 loop: CASSESNPHPKITNEKLFF. As DNA, the CDR3 is TGTGCCAGCAGTGAATCAAACCCACATCCAAAGATAACTAATGAAAAACTGTTTTTT.

The sample holds many counts of this clonotype. J is TRBJ2-5 and V is TRBV11-3; the D is unclear. The CDR3 contains 13 residues. Looked up from germline, CDR1 is SGHNT and CDR2 is YENEEA. Trimming removed 3 bases from V and 2 bases from J, with 7 bases in between. The CDR3 loop reads CASSFEEQETQYF. The CDR3 bases are TGTGCCAGCAGCTTCGAGGAACAAGAGACCCAGTACTTC.

There are many counts of this clonotype. This chain links TRBV11-3 with TRBJ2-1; 10 bases map to TRBD1. Trimming took 5 bases from V and 6 from J; bases not matched to a gene: 7. Germline V gives CDR1 SGHNT, CDR2 YENEEA. CDR3 length: 15 residues. The CDR3: CASSPRDRGPNEQFF. The DNA for the CDR3 is TGTGCCAGCAGCCCCCGGGACAGGGGCCCCAATGAGCAGTTCTTC.

Turning to this clonotype: This may be a read error, as it is one base from a much larger clone. The chain combines TRBV12-3 or TRBV12-4 with TRBJ2-7, with D possibly matching TRBD1 (5 bases). The CDR3 is 14 amino acids. For the CDR3, the DNA is TGTGCCAGCAGTTCATCACAGGTGTTGCACGAGCAGTGCTTC. Protein: CASSSSQVLHEQCF.

In regard to this clonotype: This may come from a read error, since a much larger clone is one base off. The V and J genes are TRBV6-1 and TRBJ2-2, with 7 positions matching TRBD1. The CDR3 totals 14 residues. Germline CDR1 is MNHNS and CDR2 is SASEGT. Losses at the gene ends were 4 bases for V and 6 bases for J; bases not matched to a gene: 5. CDR3 nucleotides: TGTGCCAGCAGTGGACAGGGCAACGCCGGGGAGCTGTTTTTT. Protein: CASSGQGNAGELFF.

This clonotype was recorded many times. The chain uses TRBV11-2 and TRBJ2-7, with 8 bases aligning to TRBD2. The V and J ends lost 4 bases and 3 bases, in that order; junction bases with no gene match: 8. This CDR3 region has 15 residues. CDR1 is SGHAT and CDR2 is FQNNGV in the germline V gene. For the CDR3, the DNA is TGTGCCAGCAGCTATCCGGGACTAGGGTTCTACGAGCAGTACTTC. This codes for CASSYPGLGFYEQYF.

This clonotype was found many times. The CDR3 bases are TGTGCCAGCAGCCCCCCTGGGGACGAGCAGTACTTC. Protein sequence: CASSPPGDEQYF. The J gene is TRBJ2-7, the V gene TRBV11-2; D is ambiguous. The CDR3 is 12 amino acids. Germline CDR1 is SGHAT and CDR2 is FQNNGV. Trimming shortened V by 5 bases and J by 5 bases, and 10 bases separated the two germline ends.

This clonotype was counted at least ten times. V is TRBV2 and J is TRBJ1-1; a possible D gene is TRBD1 (5 bases). The CDR3 length is 17 residues. Germline V CDR1 and CDR2: SNHLY, FYNNEI. The V end lost 7 bases, the J end lost 1 base, and 22 bases lay between the germline ends. The DNA for the CDR3 is TGTGCCAGCATACGGCCCCAGGGAAATAGAGGGAACACTGAAGCTTTCTTT. Translation gives CASIRPQGNRGNTEAFF.